This T cell receptor beta chain originates from a study of patients and donors after allogeneic stem cell transplantation. In TCRdb, the RT-PCR reads were re-called with MiXCR into one record per CDR3 protein. The repertoire holds about 150,000 distinct CDR3 sequences, with over 35% as singletons. The sequence was obtained from a human donor who was either an allogeneic HSCT recipient or a stem cell or donor lymphocyte infusion donor (not recorded which). It is not recorded whose cells these are; they may come from a transplant donor. Sample: blood, either unsorted or a sorted T cell fraction (not recorded which).

The DNA for the CDR3 is TGTGCCAGCAGGGGACAGGCTGACTCTGGAAACACCATATATTTT. Translating gives CASRGQADSGNTIYF. V usage is TRBV12-3 or TRBV12-4 and J usage is TRBJ1-3, with 8 bases identical to TRBD1. CDR3 length equals 15 residues. The V segment lost 6 bases and the J segment 0 bases; nucleotides outside the gene matches: 4.